This T cell receptor (beta chain) comes out of a study of cytomegalovirus exposure and HLA in healthy donors. Study at large: Unique TCRs numbering approximately 80 million, obtained from HLA-typed donors, made up an early data release.

The CDR3 has 15 amino acids. Germline V gives CDR1 MDHEN, CDR2 SYDVKM. V dropped 5 bases and J dropped 4; count of bases not matched to a gene: 8. Study observations and caveats: Presence/absence analyses assumed roughly uniform sequencing depth across donors. When analyzed later, the rates of TCR association showed variation by HLA locus, with DRB1 the most and HLA-C the fewest.

Concerning this clone: Its antigen is unidentified.

PCR primers comprised 60 Vbeta and 13 Jbeta primers. Per the study methods: An analysis performed later counted about 80 million unique TCR beta chains (roughly 10 million of them shared). Some clones are missing from TCRdb's copy, which holds only in-frame ones; the method was immunoSEQ multiplex PCR. That table supplies the V and J calls and clone size; D and trimming were determined from the DNA. The table lists about 160,000 clones, around three quarters of them singletons. J is TRBJ2-5 and V is TRBV28, with 9 bases identical to TRBD1. Material for sequencing was PBMCs. The clonotype was recovered from a man aged 40-49 years in good health and CMV-seronegative. The DNA of the CDR3 is TGTGCCAGCAGTCCTTGGGACAGGGCATCAGAGACCCAGTACTTC. Its translation: CASSPWDRASETQYF.